This T cell receptor (beta chain) was captured by sequencing in a study of T cells expressing NK-cell markers. Study context: Sequencing of TCR beta repertoires drew on sorted CD3+CD56+NKG2C+, CD3+CD56+NKG2C- and CD3+CD56-NKG2C+ T cells. Eight donors were sequenced, of whom seven were HCMV-seropositive, while the remaining one was HCMV-seronegative.

TCRdb re-called the 5' RACE reads, yielding one record per CDR3 amino acid sequence without DNA. The sample shows 150,000 to 180,000 distinct CDR3 sequences, and 37% sits with its ten largest clones. The source of this sequence is a woman between 50 and 59 years old in good health. Sequenced input: blood T cells: a sorted CD56 or NKG2C T cell subset, CD4+ or CD8+ T cells, or bulk PBMC T cells (not recorded which).

CDR3 amino acids: CASSLGQVGGTQETQYF. The V and J genes are TRBV11-2 and TRBJ2-5; TCRdb's D call, TRBD2, is unchecked because there is no DNA. Germline V CDR1 and CDR2: SGHAT, FQNNGV. This CDR3 contains 17 residues.